This T cell receptor (beta chain) comes out of a study of T cell repertoires in cytomegalovirus infection. Looking at the study overall: The authors used CMV epitopes that were HLA-C-restricted (recently identified) and HLA-B-restricted (well studied).

This clonotype was seen more than once but under ten times. Its target is unknown. V lost 4 bases to trimming and J lost 9 bases; unmatched junction nucleotides: 0. Germline CDR1 reads MNHEY; CDR2 reads SMNVEV (reference sequence). This CDR3 contains 12 residues. Each CDR3 protein is one row after TCRdb ran MiXCR on the reads. The table shows approximately 100,000 distinct CDR3 sequences, with approximately 45% occurring only once. The source is a human donor in good health (CMV status not recorded). Some clones in this sample may be carry-over from other donors' samples. The sample in question was CD8+ T cells from cultured PBMCs, obtained from culture after CMV antigen stimulation. The rearrangement joins TRBV27 to TRBJ1-6, with 7 bases identical to TRBD1. The CDR3 sequence is CASSYRGSPLHF. The CDR3 coding sequence is TGTGCCAGCAGTTACAGGGGTTCACCCCTCCACTTT.